This T cell receptor beta chain was sequenced in a study of CD8 T cells in Susac syndrome. The germline V and J ends were trimmed by 4 bases and 6 bases, with 24 bases remaining between them. There are 18 residues in the CDR3. Germline CDR1 is MNHEY and CDR2 is SVGAGI. This clonotype was seen a handful of times. RNA totalling about 0.5 to 1 ug underwent reverse transcription with random hexamers. Each CDR3 protein gets one entry after TCRdb re-called the immunoSEQ multiplex PCR reads with MiXCR. The sample shows around 130,000 distinct CDR3 sequences, about 95% of them seen only once. The multiple sclerosis control group consisted of treatment-naive patients whose relapsing-remitting disease, which was either stable or active, fulfilled revised McDonald criteria.

The specimen was CD4+ T cells from PBMCs. V is TRBV6-5 and J is TRBJ2-2; D is ambiguous. The receptor was isolated from a human donor with multiple sclerosis. The CDR3 bases are TGTGCCAGCAGTTCCCTCCTAACGACGAGCCCCTCGGCCGGGGAGCTGTTTTTT. Its translation: CASSSLLTTSPSAGELFF.